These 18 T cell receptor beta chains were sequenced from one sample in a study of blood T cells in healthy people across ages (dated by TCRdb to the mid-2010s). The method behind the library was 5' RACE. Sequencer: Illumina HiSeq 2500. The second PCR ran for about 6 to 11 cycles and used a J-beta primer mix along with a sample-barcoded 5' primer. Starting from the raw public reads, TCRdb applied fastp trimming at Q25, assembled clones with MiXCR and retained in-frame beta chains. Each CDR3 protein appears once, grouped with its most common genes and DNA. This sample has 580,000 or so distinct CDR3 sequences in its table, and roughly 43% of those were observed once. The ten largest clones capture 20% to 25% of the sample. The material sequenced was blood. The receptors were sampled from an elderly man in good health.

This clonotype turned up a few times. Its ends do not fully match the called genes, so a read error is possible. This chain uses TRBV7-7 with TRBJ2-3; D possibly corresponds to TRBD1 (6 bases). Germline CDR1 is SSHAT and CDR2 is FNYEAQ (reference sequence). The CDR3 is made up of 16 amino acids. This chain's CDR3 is CASSLGSGTSTDTQYF. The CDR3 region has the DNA TGTGCTAGCAGCTTAGGGTCTGGGACAAGCACAGATACGCAGTATTTT.

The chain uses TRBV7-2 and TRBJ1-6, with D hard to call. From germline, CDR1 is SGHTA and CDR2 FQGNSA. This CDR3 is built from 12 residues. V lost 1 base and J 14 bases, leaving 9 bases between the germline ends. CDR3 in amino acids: CASSLDSRTLHF. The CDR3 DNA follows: TGTGCCAGCAGCTTAGACAGTCGGACCCTCCACTTT.

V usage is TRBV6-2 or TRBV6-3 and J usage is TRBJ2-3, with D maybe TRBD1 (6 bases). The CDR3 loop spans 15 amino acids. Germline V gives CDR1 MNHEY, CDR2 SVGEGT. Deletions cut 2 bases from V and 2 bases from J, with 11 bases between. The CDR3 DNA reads TGTGCCAGCAGTTACGACGGACAGCTCACAGATACGCAGTATTTT. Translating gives CASSYDGQLTDTQYF.

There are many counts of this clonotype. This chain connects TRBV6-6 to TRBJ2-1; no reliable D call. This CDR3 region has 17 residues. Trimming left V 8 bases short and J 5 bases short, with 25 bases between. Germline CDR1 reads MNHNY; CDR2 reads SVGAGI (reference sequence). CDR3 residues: CASVRTPGRIIHNEQFF. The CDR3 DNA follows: TGTGCCAGCGTCAGGACCCCAGGCCGTATAATCCACAATGAGCAGTTCTTC.

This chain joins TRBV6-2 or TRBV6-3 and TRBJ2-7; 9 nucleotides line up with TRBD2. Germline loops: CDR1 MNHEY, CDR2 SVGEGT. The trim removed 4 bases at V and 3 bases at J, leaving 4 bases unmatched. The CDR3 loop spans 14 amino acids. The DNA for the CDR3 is TGTGCCAGCAGTTCATGGACTAGCGTCTACGAGCAGTACTTC. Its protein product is CASSSWTSVYEQYF.

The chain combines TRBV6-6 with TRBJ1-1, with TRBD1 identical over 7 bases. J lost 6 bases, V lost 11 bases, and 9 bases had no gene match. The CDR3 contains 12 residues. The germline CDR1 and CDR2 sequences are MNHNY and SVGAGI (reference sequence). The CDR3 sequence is CAVQGVTSEAFF. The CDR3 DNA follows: TGTGCCGTTCAGGGGGTGACCTCTGAAGCTTTCTTT.

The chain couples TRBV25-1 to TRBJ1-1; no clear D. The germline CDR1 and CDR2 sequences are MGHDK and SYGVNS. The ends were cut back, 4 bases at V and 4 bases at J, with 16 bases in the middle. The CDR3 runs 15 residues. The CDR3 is CASSAPSTAATEAFF. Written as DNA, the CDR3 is TGTGCCAGCAGTGCGCCGTCTACGGCGGCCACTGAAGCTTTCTTT.

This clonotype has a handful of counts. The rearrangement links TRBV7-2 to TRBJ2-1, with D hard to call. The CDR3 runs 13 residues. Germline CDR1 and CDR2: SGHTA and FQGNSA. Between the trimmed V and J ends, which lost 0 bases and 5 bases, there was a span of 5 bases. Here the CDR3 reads CASSLAANNEQFF. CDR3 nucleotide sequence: TGTGCCAGCAGCTTAGCTGCTAACAATGAGCAGTTCTTC.

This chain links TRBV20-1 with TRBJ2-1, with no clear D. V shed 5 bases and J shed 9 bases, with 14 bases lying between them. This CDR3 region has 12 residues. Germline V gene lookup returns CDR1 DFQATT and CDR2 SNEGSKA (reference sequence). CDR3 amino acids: CSAAPSWGEQFF. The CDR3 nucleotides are TGCAGTGCTGCCCCCTCATGGGGTGAGCAGTTCTTC.

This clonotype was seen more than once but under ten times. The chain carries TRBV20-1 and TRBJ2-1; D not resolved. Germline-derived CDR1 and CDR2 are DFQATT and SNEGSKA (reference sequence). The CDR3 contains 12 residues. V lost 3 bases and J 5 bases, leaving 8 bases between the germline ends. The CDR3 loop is CSARRGHNEQFF. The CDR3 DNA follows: TGCAGTGCTAGGCGAGGCCACAATGAGCAGTTCTTC.

CDR3 sequence reads: CSANRGVGYNEQFF. As DNA, the CDR3 is TGCAGTGCTAACCGGGGGGTGGGATACAATGAGCAGTTCTTC. The genes are TRBV20-1 and TRBJ2-1; TRBD2 matches at 7 bases. Germline V lookup: CDR1 DFQATT, CDR2 SNEGSKA (reference sequence). V lost 4 bases and J lost 4; bases outside the gene matches: 7. The CDR3 loop spans 14 amino acids.

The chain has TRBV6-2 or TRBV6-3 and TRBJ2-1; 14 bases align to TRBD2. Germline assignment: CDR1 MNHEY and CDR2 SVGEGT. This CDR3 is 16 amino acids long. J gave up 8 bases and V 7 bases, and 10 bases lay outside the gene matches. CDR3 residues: CASTRLAGGPTDEQFF. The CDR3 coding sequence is TGTGCCAGCACCCGACTAGCGGGAGGGCCAACGGATGAGCAGTTCTTC.

DNA of the CDR3: TGCAGCGTTCCGGGACTAGATACGCCCGGAGCGATTTGGGAGACCCAGTACTTC. Translated, it gives CSVPGLDTPGAIWETQYF. The V call is TRBV29-1, the J call TRBJ2-7; 8 bases are a match to TRBD2. The DNA end lines up better with TRBJ2-5; the J call may be wrong. This CDR3 has 18 amino acids. CDR1 is SQVTM, CDR2 ANQGSEA, per germline.

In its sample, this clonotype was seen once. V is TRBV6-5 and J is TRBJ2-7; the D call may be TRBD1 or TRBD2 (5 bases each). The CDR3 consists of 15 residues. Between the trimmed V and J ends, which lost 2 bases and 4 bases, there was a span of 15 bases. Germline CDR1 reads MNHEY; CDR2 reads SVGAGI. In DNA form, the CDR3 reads TGTGCCAGCAGTTACGGGGGTGGCAGACCTTACGAGCAGTACTTC. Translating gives CASSYGGGRPYEQYF.

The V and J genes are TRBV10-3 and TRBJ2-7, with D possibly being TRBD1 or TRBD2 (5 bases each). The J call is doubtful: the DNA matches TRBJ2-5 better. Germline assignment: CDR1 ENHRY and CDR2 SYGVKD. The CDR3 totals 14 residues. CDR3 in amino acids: CAISESGPSETQYF. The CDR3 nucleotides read TGTGCCATCAGTGAGTCGGGACCTTCGGAGACCCAGTACTTC.

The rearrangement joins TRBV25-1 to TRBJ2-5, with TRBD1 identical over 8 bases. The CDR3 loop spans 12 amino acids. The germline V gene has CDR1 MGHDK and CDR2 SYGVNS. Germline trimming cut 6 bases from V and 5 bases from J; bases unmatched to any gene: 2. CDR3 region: CASRNRGETQYF. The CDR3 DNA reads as TGTGCCAGCAGGAACAGGGGGGAGACCCAGTACTTC.

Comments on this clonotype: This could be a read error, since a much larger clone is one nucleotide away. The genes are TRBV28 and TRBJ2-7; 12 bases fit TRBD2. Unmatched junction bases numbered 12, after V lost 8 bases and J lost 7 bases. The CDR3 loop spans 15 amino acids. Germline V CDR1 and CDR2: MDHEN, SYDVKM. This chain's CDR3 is CASYERTSGTNEQYF. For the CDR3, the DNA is TGTGCCAGCTACGAACGGACTAGCGGGACCAATGAGCAGTACTTC.

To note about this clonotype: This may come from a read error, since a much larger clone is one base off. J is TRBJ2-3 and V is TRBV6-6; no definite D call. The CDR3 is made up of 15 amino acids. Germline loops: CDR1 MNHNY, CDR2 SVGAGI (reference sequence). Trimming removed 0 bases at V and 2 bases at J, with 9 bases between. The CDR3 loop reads CASSYSVTNTDTQYF. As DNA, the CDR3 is TGTGCCAGCAGTTACTCGGTAACTAACACAGATACGCAGTATTTT.